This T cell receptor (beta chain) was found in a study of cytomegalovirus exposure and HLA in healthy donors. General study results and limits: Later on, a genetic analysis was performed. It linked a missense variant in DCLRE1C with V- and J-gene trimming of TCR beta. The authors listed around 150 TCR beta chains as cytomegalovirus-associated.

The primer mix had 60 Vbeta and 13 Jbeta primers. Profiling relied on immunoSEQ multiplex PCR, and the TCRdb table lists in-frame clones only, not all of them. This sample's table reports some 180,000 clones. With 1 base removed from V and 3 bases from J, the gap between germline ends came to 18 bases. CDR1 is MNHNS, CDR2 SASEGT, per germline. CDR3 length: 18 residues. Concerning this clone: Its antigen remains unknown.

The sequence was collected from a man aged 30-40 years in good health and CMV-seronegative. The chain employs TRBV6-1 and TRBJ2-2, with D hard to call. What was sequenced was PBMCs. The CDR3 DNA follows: TGTGCCAGCAGTGAAGGTCTTAGCCCCCTTTTTGACACCGGGGAGCTGTTTTTT. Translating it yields CASSEGLSPLFDTGELFF.